The 24 T cell receptor beta chains below were found in one sample sequenced in a study of T cell responses to AZD1222 COVID-19 vaccine. Profiled with immunoSEQ multiplex PCR; TCRdb holds only in-frame clones, not every one. The sample shows 100,000 to 150,000 clones, 75% to 90% of them seen only once. The specimen was peripheral blood, collected 28 days after the second AZD1222 dose. The receptors here all came from an adult who received the AZD1222 COVID-19 vaccine.

The chain is built from TRBV6-2 or TRBV6-3 and TRBJ1-2, with a tentative D call TRBD1 (5 bases). Trimming took off 6 bases at V and 4 bases at J, with 12 bases between the two ends. The CDR3 covers 13 residues. The V gene's germline CDR1 is MNHEY and CDR2 SVGEGT. The CDR3 loop is CASSQLGAYGYTF. Here the CDR3 DNA reads TGTGCCAGCAGCCAACTTGGGGCCTATGGCTACACCTTC.

The chain has TRBV30 and TRBJ2-2; the match to TRBD1 covers 9 bases. The CDR3 extends over 16 amino acids. J was trimmed by 1 base and V by 1 base; bases with no gene match: 4. CDR1 and CDR2 from the germline V gene are GTSNPN and SVGIG (reference sequence). This CDR3 reads CAWSAQGALNTGELFF. CDR3 coding DNA: TGTGCCTGGAGTGCACAGGGGGCACTGAACACCGGGGAGCTGTTTTTT.

This chain connects TRBV5-6 to TRBJ1-2; 10 bases are shared with TRBD1. Germline values: CDR1 SGHDT, CDR2 YYEEEE. CDR3 length equals 14 residues. V lost 4 bases, J lost 6 bases, and 6 bases stayed unmatched. This chain's CDR3 is CASSEVGTGDGYTF. The CDR3 bases are TGTGCCAGCAGCGAGGTCGGGACAGGGGATGGCTACACCTTC. Based on the CDR3 plus reference TRBV5-6 and TRBJ1-2, the full variable domain is DAGVTQSPTHLIKTRGQQVTLRCSPKSGHDTVSWYQQALGQGPQFIFQYYEEEERQRGNFPDRFSGHQFPNYSSELNVNALLLGDSALYLCASSEVGTGDGYTFGSGTRLTVV.

The gene calls are TRBV2 and TRBJ2-1; D may be TRBD2 (6 bases). The germline gives CDR1 SNHLY, CDR2 FYNNEI. V was shortened by 3 bases and J by 8 bases, with 11 bases between the two germline ends. CDR3 length: 13 amino acids. In DNA form, the CDR3 reads TGTGCCAGCAGTGAGGACGGAGGGGATGAGCAGTTCTTC. Its protein is CASSEDGGDEQFF.

The rearrangement links TRBV5-1 to TRBJ2-7, with TRBD1 matching over 8 bases. The J segment lost 6 bases and the V segment lost 4 bases, leaving 3 bases of the junction unmatched. This CDR3 is 12 amino acids long. Germline V gene sequence: CDR1 SGHRS, CDR2 YFSETQ. The CDR3 region is CASSTGQVEQYF. CDR3 nucleotide sequence: TGCGCCAGCAGCACGGGACAGGTCGAGCAGTACTTC.

This chain connects TRBV11-3 to TRBJ1-1, with TRBD1 as a possible D gene (5 bases). Trimming took off 0 bases at V and 7 bases at J, with 9 bases between the two ends. The CDR3 sequence is 13 residues long. Germline lookup yields CDR1 SGHNT and CDR2 YENEEA. CDR3 sequence reads: CASSLDRVGEAFF. Written as DNA, the CDR3 is TGTGCCAGCAGCTTAGACAGGGTTGGTGAAGCTTTCTTT.

The rearrangement joins TRBV3-1 (or the pseudogene TRBV3-2) to TRBJ1-1, with 9 bases lining up with TRBD1. The germline V gene encodes CDR1 LGHDT and CDR2 YNNKEL (reference sequence). The V and J ends lost 4 bases and 1 base, in that order; junction bases with no gene match: 10. The CDR3 has 17 residues. CDR3 sequence reads: CASSPTGGFSRNTEAFF. CDR3 DNA: TGTGCCAGCAGCCCGACAGGGGGTTTTTCGCGGAACACTGAAGCTTTCTTT.

The CDR3, as DNA: TGTGCCAGCAGCTTAGAGGCAGGGCCCTACGAGCAGTACTTC. Encoded protein: CASSLEAGPYEQYF. This chain joins TRBV7-2 and TRBJ2-7, with TRBD1 as a possible D gene (5 bases). The V end lost 1 base, the J end lost 2 bases, and 9 bases lay between the germline ends. CDR3 length equals 14 residues. From germline, CDR1 is SGHTA and CDR2 FQGNSA.

This clone has only one observation. The chain carries TRBV3-1 (or the pseudogene TRBV3-2) and TRBJ2-5; D is undetermined. This CDR3 region has 16 residues. Germline V gene data show CDR1 as LGHDT and CDR2 as YNNKEL (reference sequence). V was pared by 0 bases and J by 2 bases, with 13 bases between. The CDR3 sequence: CASSQDFYSTQETQYF. CDR3 coding DNA: TGTGCCAGCAGCCAAGATTTTTACAGTACGCAAGAGACCCAGTACTTC.

This clone was detected only a few times. V and J are TRBV2 and TRBJ1-6; TRBD1 matches 9 bases. Germline loops: CDR1 SNHLY, CDR2 FYNNEI. J gave up 7 bases and V 0 bases, and 1 base lay outside the gene matches. This CDR3 has 15 amino acids. The CDR3: CASSEAGTGNSPLHF. For the CDR3, the DNA is TGTGCCAGCAGTGAAGCTGGGACAGGGAATTCACCCCTCCACTTT.

This sequence joins TRBV18 and TRBJ2-5; 9 bases agree with TRBD1. The CDR3 spans 15 residues. V lost 1 base, J lost 3 bases, and 3 bases stayed unmatched. Per the germline V gene, CDR1 is KGHSH and CDR2 is LQKENI. CDR3 nucleotide sequence: TGTGCCAGCTCACCACTCTGGGACAGGGAAGAGACCCAGTACTTC. This codes for CASSPLWDREETQYF. The full variable domain, its missing parts supplied by reference TRBV18 and TRBJ2-5, is NAGVMQNPRHLVRRRGQEARLRCSPMKGHSHVYWYRQLPEEGLKFMVYLQKENIIDESGMPKERFSAEFPKEGPSILRIQQVVRGDSAAYFCASSPLWDREETQYFGPGTRLLVL.

In DNA form, the CDR3 reads TGTGCCAGTAGTAAGGGACCTCTTAATCAGCCCCAGCATTTT. It encodes CASSKGPLNQPQHF. The chain links TRBV19 to TRBJ1-5, with D possibly TRBD1 on 5 matching bases. The CDR3 totals 14 residues. The germline CDR1 and CDR2 sequences are LNHDA and SQIVND (reference sequence). Trimming cost V 4 bases and J 4 bases, with 11 bases left between them.

This sequence joins TRBV28 and TRBJ1-5; tentative D call: TRBD1 (5 bases). Per the germline V gene, CDR1 is MDHEN and CDR2 is SYDVKM. CDR3 length: 17 residues. The V end was cut by 2 bases, the J end by 2 bases, with 16 bases between. The CDR3 region is CASSLLFLPGGNQPQHF. CDR3 coding DNA: TGTGCCAGCAGTTTACTATTTTTACCGGGGGGCAATCAGCCCCAGCATTTT.

The chain has TRBV11-2 and TRBJ2-1, with 8 nucleotides matching TRBD1. After removal of 1 base from V and 12 bases from J, the junction contained 2 bases not matched to a gene. Germline V gene data show CDR1 as SGHAT and CDR2 as FQNNGV. CDR3 length: 12 residues. CDR3 nucleotide sequence: TGTGCCAGCAGCTTAGCCGGACAGGGGCAGTTCTTC. Protein sequence: CASSLAGQGQFF.

This rearrangement joins TRBV20-1 to TRBJ2-7; no definite D call. CDR1 DFQATT and CDR2 SNEGSKA come from the germline V gene (reference sequence). CDR3 length: 11 amino acids. The ends were cut back, 2 bases at V and 6 bases at J, with 8 bases in the middle. CDR3 region: CSARSGFEQYF. The CDR3 DNA sequence: TGCAGTGCTAGATCCGGGTTCGAGCAGTACTTC.

The chain joins TRBV5-1 to TRBJ2-5; 8 nucleotides agree with TRBD2. The CDR3 spans 15 residues. Per the germline V gene, CDR1 is SGHRS and CDR2 is YFSETQ. Trimming removed 4 bases from V and 4 bases from J; junction bases left unmatched: 9. The CDR3 here is CASSAGTSLGETQYF. The CDR3 coding sequence is TGCGCCAGCAGCGCCGGGACTAGTCTCGGAGAGACCCAGTACTTC. The variable domain in full, completed from reference TRBV5-1 and TRBJ2-5, reads KAGVTQTPRYLIKTRGQQVTLSCSPISGHRSVSWYQQTPGQGLQFLFEYFSETQRNKGNFPGRFSGRQFSNSRSEMNVSTLELGDSALYLCASSAGTSLGETQYFGPGTRLLVL.

On this clone: This CDR3 is also generated by other DNA sequences in the sample. The rearrangement joins TRBV6-5 to TRBJ1-1; D remains unclear. The V gene's germline CDR1 is MNHEY and CDR2 SVGAGI. The V gene lost 2 bases and the J gene lost 0 bases, with 7 bases spanning the gap. The CDR3 length is 14 residues. The CDR3 nucleotides read TGTGCCAGCAGTTACGGAGATGTGAACACTGAAGCTTTCTTT. This translates into CASSYGDVNTEAFF.

The chain joins TRBV3-1 (or the pseudogene TRBV3-2) to TRBJ1-4; TRBD1 matches 7 bases. This CDR3 is built from 14 residues. Germline V gene sequence: CDR1 LGHDT, CDR2 YNNKEL (reference sequence). J was trimmed by 6 bases and V by 4 bases; bases with no gene match: 5. CDR3 nucleotide sequence: TGTGCCAGCAGCCTCTCAGGGGGACATGAAAAACTGTTTTTT. This codes for CASSLSGGHEKLFF.

The rearrangement uses TRBV19 and TRBJ2-1; 10 bases match TRBD1. V lost 1 base to trimming and J lost 7 bases; unmatched junction nucleotides: 4. The CDR3 is 15 residues long. CDR1 and CDR2 (germline): LNHDA, SQIVND (reference sequence). In DNA, the CDR3 is TGTGCCAGTAGTATAGCGGGACAGGGGCGAAATGAGCAGTTCTTC. It codes for CASSIAGQGRNEQFF. Full variable domain (rest looked up from reference TRBV19 and TRBJ2-1): DGGITQSPKYLFRKEGQNVTLSCEQNLNHDAMYWYRQDPGQGLRLIYYSQIVNDFQKGDIAEGYSVSREKKESFPLTVTSAQKNPTAFYLCASSIAGQGRNEQFFGPGTRLTVL.

J is TRBJ1-6 and V is TRBV30; D is ambiguous. Germline V lookup: CDR1 GTSNPN, CDR2 SVGIG (reference sequence). The ends were cut back, 2 bases at V and 7 bases at J, with 6 bases in the middle. The CDR3 consists of 12 residues. The CDR3 is CAWSTGNSPLHF. CDR3 nucleotides: TGTGCCTGGAGTACCGGGAATTCACCCCTCCACTTT.

This clone was observed a single time. J is TRBJ2-7 and V is TRBV12-1; the tabulated D call, TRBD2, remains unverified against the DNA. TRBV12-1 is reported as a pseudogene. This CDR3 has 13 residues. Here the CDR3 reads CASSSTSGGEQYF. The CDR3 region has the DNA TGTGCCAGCAGCTCGACTAGCGGGGGCGAGCAGTACTTC.

The chain links TRBV18 to TRBJ2-1; unclear D gene. The V gene lost 4 bases and the J gene lost 4 bases, with 11 bases spanning the gap. This CDR3 has 14 residues. Looked up from germline, CDR1 is KGHSH and CDR2 is LQKENI. In nucleotides, the CDR3 is TGTGCCAGCTCACTGGCCGCTGGATACAATGAGCAGTTCTTC. Protein: CASSLAAGYNEQFF.

This clone was counted once. V usage is TRBV7-2 and J usage is TRBJ1-2; 8 bases are a match to TRBD1. Germline CDR1 SGHTA, CDR2 FQGNSA. V gave up 6 bases and J gave up 0 bases; unmatched junction bases: 12. This CDR3 is 17 amino acids long. The CDR3 bases are TGTGCCAGCAGTCAAGACAGGGGATCTTCTGCTAACTATGGCTACACCTTC. Translation gives CASSQDRGSSANYGYTF. Based on the CDR3 plus reference TRBV7-2 and TRBJ1-2, the full variable domain is GAGVSQSPSNKVTEKGKDVELRCDPISGHTALYWYRQSLGQGLEFLIYFQGNSAPDKSGLPSDRFSAERTGGSVSTLTIQRTQQEDSAVYLCASSQDRGSSANYGYTFGSGTRLTVV.

This chain connects TRBV9 to TRBJ1-6, with D perhaps matching TRBD1 (5 bases). The V gene's germline CDR1 is SGDLS and CDR2 YYNGEE. The ends were cut back, 0 bases at V and 8 bases at J, with 9 bases in the middle. The CDR3 loop spans 14 amino acids. The CDR3, as DNA: TGTGCCAGCAGCGTAGGGGACTACCATTCACCCCTCCACTTT. Protein product: CASSVGDYHSPLHF.